The entry below gives a single T cell receptor (beta chain) sequence along with its context. The data were obtained in a study of cytomegalovirus exposure and HLA in healthy donors. Study information: Earlier work reported 117 million unique TCR beta sequences from approximately 180 million T cells.

PCR employed 60 Vbeta and 13 Jbeta primers. Clones were sequenced by immunoSEQ multiplex PCR, and TCRdb holds only the in-frame ones, with some missing. The sample holds roughly 100,000 clones; over 75% are singletons and the top ten take 5% to 6.5%. The germline gives CDR1 SNHLY, CDR2 FYNNEI. V shed 6 bases and J 5 bases; nucleotides not matched to a gene: 8. The CDR3 has 15 amino acids. The chain couples TRBV2 to TRBJ2-5, with TRBD1 matching 11 bases. The receptor comes from a woman between 18 and 30 years old in good health and CMV-seropositive. The sequencing input was PBMCs. The CDR3 is CASSGQGARSETQYF. The CDR3 coding sequence is TGTGCCAGCAGCGGACAGGGGGCGAGATCGGAGACCCAGTACTTC.